This entry lists 28 T cell receptor beta chains sequenced from one sample in a study of T cell responses to AZD1222 COVID-19 vaccine. Some clones are missing from TCRdb's copy, which holds only in-frame ones; the method was immunoSEQ multiplex PCR. The sample contains around 100,000 clones, around 94% of which appear only once. Sequenced here: peripheral blood, sampled on day 0 of AZD1222 vaccination. The receptors stem from an adult in good health.

The V call is TRBV9, the J call TRBJ1-3; no clear D. This CDR3 spans 14 amino acids. Germline V gene data show CDR1 as SGDLS and CDR2 as YYNGEE. Trimming stripped 4 bases from V and 0 bases from J, with 8 bases between. The CDR3 is CASSPDTSGNTIYF. The CDR3 bases are TGTGCCAGCAGCCCAGACACCTCTGGAAACACCATATATTTT. The full variable domain, rest sourced from reference TRBV9 and TRBJ1-3, is DSGVTQTPKHLITATGQRVTLRCSPRSGDLSVYWYQQSLDQGLQFLIQYYNGEERAKGNILERFSAQQFPDLHSELNLSSLELGDSALYFCASSPDTSGNTIYFGEGSWLTVV.

The chain links TRBV5-4 to TRBJ2-7; D is uncertain. This CDR3 has 14 residues. V was shortened by 0 bases and J by 4 bases, with 11 bases between the two germline ends. Germline V CDR1 and CDR2: SGHNT, YYREEE (reference sequence). CDR3 loop: CASSLDGRRYEQYF. The CDR3 nucleotides read TGTGCCAGCAGCTTGGACGGCAGACGGTACGAGCAGTACTTC.

The chain uses TRBV6-5 and TRBJ1-2, with D perhaps TRBD1 (5 bases). The CDR3 sequence is 14 residues long. Germline loops: CDR1 MNHEY, CDR2 SVGAGI. Trimming took off 6 bases at V and 8 bases at J, with 19 bases between the two ends. The CDR3 loop is CASSKMGPSEGYTF. DNA of the CDR3: TGTGCCAGCAGCAAAATGGGACCCTCGGAGGGCTACACCTTC.

This clone has a single count. V usage is TRBV9 and J usage is TRBJ2-1; tentatively, D is TRBD2 (5 bases). The CDR3 spans 15 residues. The V end was cut by 4 bases, the J end by 9 bases, with 20 bases between. Germline-derived CDR1 and CDR2 are SGDLS and YYNGEE. CDR3 amino acids: CASSMFGDSSSEQFF. CDR3 coding DNA: TGTGCCAGCAGCATGTTTGGGGATTCTAGCAGTGAGCAGTTCTTC.

This chain joins TRBV19 and TRBJ1-1; weak D call: TRBD1 (5 bases). V was shortened by 7 bases and J by 3 bases, with 12 bases between the two germline ends. From germline, CDR1 is LNHDA and CDR2 SQIVND (reference sequence). This CDR3 is 13 amino acids long. CDR3 region: CASTRGDHTEAFF. The CDR3 DNA follows: TGTGCCAGTACCCGGGGCGACCACACTGAAGCTTTCTTT.

This rearrangement joins TRBV7-2 to TRBJ1-2; weak D call: TRBD1 (6 bases). Germline CDR1 and CDR2: SGHTA and FQGNSA. The CDR3 loop spans 14 amino acids. Trimming left V 5 bases short and J 7 bases short, with 17 bases between. The CDR3 region has the DNA TGTGCCAGCAGCCTCGGGAGGGAGGGGGGTGGCTACACCTTC. This sequence encodes CASSLGREGGGYTF.

The chain couples TRBV6-5 to TRBJ1-1; D might be TRBD1 (5 bases). V was clipped by 6 bases and J by 1 base, with 9 bases between them. Germline CDR1 reads MNHEY; CDR2 reads SVGAGI. The CDR3 loop spans 13 amino acids. In nucleotides, the CDR3 is TGTGCCAGCAGCCTGACAGAGAACACTGAAGCTTTCTTT. This codes for CASSLTENTEAFF.

This clone has only one observation. This chain links TRBV19 with TRBJ1-5, with D hard to call. Germline V CDR1 and CDR2: LNHDA, SQIVND (reference sequence). The ends were cut back, 1 base at V and 1 base at J, with 5 bases in the middle. CDR3 length: 14 amino acids. CDR3 nucleotides: TGTGCCAGTAGTATAGGCGCCAGCAATCAGCCCCAGCATTTT. Translating it yields CASSIGASNQPQHF.

V usage is TRBV7-2 and J usage is TRBJ2-7, with 7 positions matching TRBD1. This CDR3 comprises 14 residues. Germline V gene data show CDR1 as SGHTA and CDR2 as FQGNSA. V was pared by 2 bases and J by 2 bases, with 3 bases of the junction left unmatched. CDR3 DNA sequence: TGTGCCAGCAGCTTAAACAGGGGAGCCTACGAGCAGTACTTC. Translated, it gives CASSLNRGAYEQYF.

The J gene is TRBJ1-2, the V gene TRBV28; the D is unclear. Germline V gene sequence: CDR1 MDHEN, CDR2 SYDVKM. The CDR3 length is 14 residues. The V gene lost 5 bases and the J gene lost 0 bases, with 10 bases spanning the gap. The CDR3 coding sequence is TGTGCCAGCAGTCTCGGATACACTAACTATGGCTACACCTTC. Translation: CASSLGYTNYGYTF.

This clone was picked up one time. The chain recombines TRBV10-3 with TRBJ1-1, with D maybe TRBD1 (5 bases). This CDR3 region has 13 residues. Trimming stripped 5 bases from V and 0 bases from J, with 7 bases between. Germline values: CDR1 ENHRY, CDR2 SYGVKD. DNA of the CDR3: TGTGCCATCAGTCAGGGTCTGAACACTGAAGCTTTCTTT. Translated: CAISQGLNTEAFF.

The chain carries TRBV2 and TRBJ1-2; 8 bases map to TRBD1. The germline V gene encodes CDR1 SNHLY and CDR2 FYNNEI. The CDR3 is 15 amino acids. V dropped 6 bases and J dropped 3; count of bases not matched to a gene: 9. Here the CDR3 reads CASRADRARDYGYTF. In DNA, the CDR3 is TGTGCCAGCAGAGCGGACAGGGCCCGGGACTATGGCTACACCTTC.

V and J are TRBV4-1 and TRBJ1-1; D unresolved. The germline V and J ends were trimmed by 0 bases and 1 base, with 9 bases remaining between them. Germline CDR1 MGHRA, CDR2 YSYEKL. This CDR3 spans 15 amino acids. CDR3 sequence: CASSQDGSGNTEAFF. In DNA form, the CDR3 reads TGCGCCAGCAGCCAAGACGGATCGGGGAACACTGAAGCTTTCTTT.

The chain couples TRBV13 to TRBJ1-4; D is unclear. V was clipped by 1 base and J by 5 bases, with 5 bases between them. The CDR3 runs to 13 residues. Germline values: CDR1 PRHDT, CDR2 FYEKMQ (reference sequence). Here the CDR3 reads CASSLELNEKLFF. DNA of the CDR3: TGTGCCAGCAGCTTAGAGCTGAATGAAAAACTGTTTTTT.

This chain links TRBV12-3 or TRBV12-4 with TRBJ1-3; D is ambiguous. The V end was cut by 3 bases, the J end by 6 bases, with 6 bases between. CDR3 length: 12 residues. The CDR3 sequence: CASSFTLNTIYF. DNA of the CDR3: TGTGCCAGCAGTTTTACTCTAAACACCATATATTTT.

The chain couples TRBV29-1 to TRBJ1-1, with D possibly TRBD1 on 5 matching bases. This CDR3 is built from 11 residues. V was trimmed by 3 bases and J by 11 bases, leaving 13 bases between them. CDR1 and CDR2 (germline): SQVTM, ANQGSEA. CDR3 loop: CSVEFGGTAFF. For the CDR3, the DNA is TGCAGCGTTGAGTTCGGGGGGACGGCTTTCTTT.

The genes are TRBV19 and TRBJ2-3; D not certain. This CDR3 is 13 amino acids long. In germline, CDR1 is LNHDA, CDR2 SQIVND (reference sequence). Trimming took 4 bases from V and 5 from J, leaving 10 bases between them. CDR3 loop: CASSSGVGDTQYF. As DNA, the CDR3 is TGTGCCAGTAGTAGTGGAGTGGGAGATACGCAGTATTTT. Complete variable domain (other parts from reference TRBV19 and TRBJ2-3): DGGITQSPKYLFRKEGQNVTLSCEQNLNHDAMYWYRQDPGQGLRLIYYSQIVNDFQKGDIAEGYSVSREKKESFPLTVTSAQKNPTAFYLCASSSGVGDTQYFGPGTRLTVL.

The chain carries TRBV11-1 and TRBJ2-7, with D unresolved. Germline loops: CDR1 SGHAT, CDR2 FQDESV (reference sequence). This CDR3 comprises 15 residues. Trimming stripped 5 bases from V and 3 bases from J, with 17 bases between. DNA for the CDR3: TGTGCCAGCAGCCCCCTCTCTGGGATCAACTACGAGCAGTACTTC. It encodes CASSPLSGINYEQYF. The entire variable domain, with the rest obtained from reference TRBV11-1 and TRBJ2-7, is as follows: EAEVAQSPRYKITEKSQAVAFWCDPISGHATLYWYRQILGQGPELLVQFQDESVVDDSQLPKDRFSAERLKGVDSTLKIQPAELGDSAMYLCASSPLSGINYEQYFGPGTRLTVT.

V usage is TRBV28 and J usage is TRBJ1-4; 9 bases align to TRBD1. J lost 8 bases, V lost 8 bases, and 18 bases had no gene match. The V gene's germline CDR1 is MDHEN and CDR2 SYDVKM. The CDR3 is made up of 17 amino acids. This chain's CDR3 is CASHRDRDSSGGEKLFF. In DNA form, the CDR3 reads TGTGCCAGCCACCGGGACAGGGATTCTTCGGGCGGAGAAAAACTGTTTTTT. Full variable domain (remainder filled in from reference TRBV28 and TRBJ1-4): DVKVTQSSRYLVKRTGEKVFLECVQDMDHENMFWYRQDPGLGLRLIYFSYDVKMKEKGDIPEGYSVSREKKERFSLILESASTNQTSMYLCASHRDRDSSGGEKLFFGSGTQLSVL.

This chain connects TRBV28 to TRBJ2-7; D tentatively reads TRBD1 or TRBD2 (5 bases each). The CDR3 totals 15 residues. CDR1 and CDR2 (germline): MDHEN, SYDVKM. V was trimmed by 3 bases and J by 0 bases, leaving 12 bases between them. CDR3 nucleotides: TGTGCCAGCAGTTTGACCGGGACCCCCTCCTACGAGCAGTACTTC. This sequence encodes CASSLTGTPSYEQYF. Together with reference TRBV28 and TRBJ2-7, the CDR3 gives the full variable domain: DVKVTQSSRYLVKRTGEKVFLECVQDMDHENMFWYRQDPGLGLRLIYFSYDVKMKEKGDIPEGYSVSREKKERFSLILESASTNQTSMYLCASSLTGTPSYEQYFGPGTRLTVT.

The chain has TRBV11-3 and TRBJ2-5; D not certain. From germline, CDR1 is SGHNT and CDR2 YENEEA. The CDR3 consists of 16 residues. V lost 4 bases, J lost 5 bases, and 20 bases lay in between. The CDR3 is CASSSPFHEGWETQYF. CDR3 DNA sequence: TGTGCCAGCAGCTCTCCATTTCACGAAGGGTGGGAGACCCAGTACTTC.

The V gene is TRBV7-8, the J gene TRBJ1-6; no clear D. V dropped 5 bases and J dropped 5 bases, with 7 bases sitting between them. CDR1 SGHVS and CDR2 FQNEAQ come from the germline V gene. This CDR3 comprises 13 residues. Here the CDR3 DNA reads TGTGCCAGCAGCGCTACAGATAATTCACCCCTCCACTTT. Translating gives CASSATDNSPLHF.

The J gene is TRBJ1-1, the V gene TRBV29-1; the D is unclear. CDR1 is SQVTM, CDR2 ANQGSEA, per germline. Trimming removed 6 bases from V and 1 base from J, with 12 bases in between. The length of the CDR3 is 13 residues. The CDR3 coding sequence is TGCAGCGTGACCCAGAATTGGAACACTGAAGCTTTCTTT. The encoded protein is CSVTQNWNTEAFF.

V gene TRBV28 combines with J gene TRBJ1-5, with D possibly matching TRBD1 (5 bases). The germline V gene has CDR1 MDHEN and CDR2 SYDVKM. This CDR3 comprises 13 residues. The ends were cut back, 8 bases at V and 4 bases at J, with 12 bases in the middle. The CDR3 sequence: CASLGQGNQPQHF. The CDR3 nucleotides are TGTGCCAGCCTCGGGCAGGGAAATCAGCCCCAGCATTTT.

In nucleotides, the CDR3 is TGTGCCAGCAGTTTTGGACAGGGAGGCTACACCTTC. This encodes CASSFGQGGYTF. The J gene is TRBJ1-2, the V gene TRBV12-3 or TRBV12-4, with TRBD1 matching 8 bases. Germline trimming cut 3 bases from V and 8 bases from J; bases unmatched to any gene: 2. The CDR3 is 12 residues long.

DNA of the CDR3: TGCGCCAGCAGCCAAGAACGCGGGGACAGGGGGCCTGGCTACACCTTC. Its protein product is CASSQERGDRGPGYTF. The V call is TRBV4-3, the J call TRBJ1-2, with 12 bases fitting TRBD1. In germline, CDR1 is LGHNA, CDR2 YSLEER. The CDR3 contains 16 residues. V trimming: 0 bases; J trimming: 7 bases; junction bases outside the gene matches: 6.

This sequence joins TRBV5-1 and TRBJ2-2; D gene ambiguous. Trimming removed 3 bases from V and 10 bases from J, with 10 bases in between. The CDR3 sequence is 12 residues long. The germline V gene encodes CDR1 SGHRS and CDR2 YFSETQ. The CDR3 here is CASSSDRSELFF. As DNA, the CDR3 is TGCGCCAGCAGCTCCGATAGATCGGAGCTGTTTTTT.

The V call is TRBV7-3, the J call TRBJ2-6; D is ambiguous. Germline V CDR1 and CDR2: SGHTA, FQGTGA. V lost 4 bases to trimming and J lost 5 bases, with 6 bases between them. The CDR3 is made up of 13 amino acids. CDR3 sequence reads: CASSSPRANVLTF. CDR3 nucleotide sequence: TGTGCCAGCAGCTCCCCCCGGGCCAACGTCCTGACTTTC.